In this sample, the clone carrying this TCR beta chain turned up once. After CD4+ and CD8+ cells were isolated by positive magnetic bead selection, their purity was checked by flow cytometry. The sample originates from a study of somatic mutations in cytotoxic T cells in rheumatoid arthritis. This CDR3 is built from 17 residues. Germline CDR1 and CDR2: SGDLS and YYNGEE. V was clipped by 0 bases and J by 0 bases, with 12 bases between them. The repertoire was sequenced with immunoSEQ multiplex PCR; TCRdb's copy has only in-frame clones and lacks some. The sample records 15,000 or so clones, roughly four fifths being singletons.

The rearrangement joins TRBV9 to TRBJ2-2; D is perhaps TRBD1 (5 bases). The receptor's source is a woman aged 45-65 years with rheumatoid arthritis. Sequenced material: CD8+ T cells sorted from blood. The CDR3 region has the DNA TGTGCCAGCAGCGTAGCTACCCAGGGTTCGAACACCGGGGAGCTGTTTTTT. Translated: CASSVATQGSNTGELFF. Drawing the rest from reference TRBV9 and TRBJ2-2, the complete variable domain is DSGVTQTPKHLITATGQRVTLRCSPRSGDLSVYWYQQSLDQGLQFLIQYYNGEERAKGNILERFSAQQFPDLHSELNLSSLELGDSALYFCASSVATQGSNTGELFFGEGSRLTVL.